These 6 T cell receptor beta chains came from one sample sequenced in a study of CD8 T cells in ankylosing spondylitis. TCRdb reanalysed the 5' RACE reads using MiXCR and keeps one entry per CDR3 protein. The sample has roughly 90,000 distinct CDR3 sequences, roughly 8.3% seen once. What was sequenced was blood, either unsorted or a sorted T cell fraction (not recorded which). The receptors come from a male donor with ankylosing spondylitis or in good health (not recorded which).

There are a few counts of this clonotype. This chain connects TRBV30 to TRBJ1-5; D uncertain. This CDR3 has 17 amino acids. Germline assignment: CDR1 GTSNPN and CDR2 SVGIG (reference sequence). Trimming shortened V by 4 bases and J by 3 bases, and 22 bases separated the two germline ends. The CDR3: CAWTPRAGWTDNQPQHF. The CDR3 coding sequence is TGTGCCTGGACACCACGGGCGGGGTGGACGGACAATCAGCCCCAGCATTTT.

The sample holds many counts of this clonotype. The J gene is TRBJ1-1, the V gene TRBV5-1; 8 bases align to TRBD1. The ends lost 4 bases at V and 3 bases at J; junction bases unmatched: 5. The germline CDR1 and CDR2 sequences are SGHRS and YFSETQ. CDR3 length: 14 residues. The CDR3 DNA reads as TGCGCCAGCAGCCCGGACAGGGCTCACACTGAAGCTTTCTTT. Encoded protein: CASSPDRAHTEAFF.

The table lists this clonotype with many counts. The CDR3 reads CASSQDPSSASTDTQYF. CDR3 bases: TGCGCCAGCAGCCAAGACCCGTCCAGCGCCAGCACAGATACGCAGTATTTT. V and J are TRBV4-3 and TRBJ2-3; D remains unclear. Per the germline V gene, CDR1 is LGHNA and CDR2 is YSLEER. The CDR3 runs to 17 residues. V gave up 0 bases and J gave up 0 bases, with 13 bases separating them.

This clonotype was observed at least ten times. The rearrangement joins TRBV9 to TRBJ2-1; D call uncertain. CDR3 length: 14 residues. Per germline, CDR1 SGDLS and CDR2 YYNGEE. The ends were cut back, 4 bases at V and 4 bases at J, with 12 bases in the middle. The CDR3 reads CASSLSAHYNEQFF. The CDR3 DNA is TGTGCCAGCAGCCTCTCCGCCCATTACAATGAGCAGTTCTTC.

The chain recombines TRBV21-1 with TRBJ1-3. TRBV21-1 counts as a pseudogene. The CDR3 consists of 16 residues. For the CDR3, the DNA is TGTGCCAGCAGCAAATGTTGCCACAGCTCTGGAAACACCATATATTTT. It is translated as CASSKCCHSSGNTIYF.

The J gene is TRBJ2-4, the V gene TRBV13; TRBD1 matches 8 bases. From germline, CDR1 is PRHDT and CDR2 FYEKMQ (reference sequence). V was pared by 5 bases and J by 5 bases, with 8 bases of the junction left unmatched. The length of the CDR3 is 15 residues. CDR3 amino acids: CASSQYGTGQNIQYF. The CDR3 DNA sequence: TGTGCCAGCAGCCAGTATGGGACAGGTCAAAACATTCAGTACTTC.